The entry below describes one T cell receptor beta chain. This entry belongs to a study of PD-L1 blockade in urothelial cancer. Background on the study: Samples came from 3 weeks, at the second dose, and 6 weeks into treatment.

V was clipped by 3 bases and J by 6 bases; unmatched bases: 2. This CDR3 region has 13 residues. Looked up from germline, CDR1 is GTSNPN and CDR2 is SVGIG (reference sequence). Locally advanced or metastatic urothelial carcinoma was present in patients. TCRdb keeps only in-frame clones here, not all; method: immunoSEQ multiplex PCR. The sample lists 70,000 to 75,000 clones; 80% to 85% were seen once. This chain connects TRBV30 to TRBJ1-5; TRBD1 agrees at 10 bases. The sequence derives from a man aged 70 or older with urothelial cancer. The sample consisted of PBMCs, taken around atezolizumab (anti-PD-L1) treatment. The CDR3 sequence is CAWSGQGGQPQHF. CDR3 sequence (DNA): TGTGCCTGGAGCGGACAGGGGGGTCAGCCCCAGCATTTT.